The 2 T cell receptor beta chains presented below share a single source sample, sequenced in a study of cytomegalovirus exposure and HLA in healthy donors. PCR used 60 Vbeta primers and 13 Jbeta primers. Measured with immunoSEQ multiplex PCR; TCRdb has only the in-frame clones, and not every one. The table has some 200,000 clones, about 90% seen once. Specimen: PBMCs. All receptors come from a girl less than two years old in good health and CMV-seronegative.

The J gene is TRBJ2-7, the V gene TRBV5-1, with 7 bases aligning to TRBD2. Germline CDR1 and CDR2: SGHRS and YFSETQ. The CDR3 runs to 13 residues. V lost 5 bases, J lost 2 bases, and 4 bases stayed unmatched. The CDR3 DNA follows: TGCGCCAGCAGGCGGGGGTGGGCCTACGAGCAGTACTTC. This gives the protein CASRRGWAYEQYF.

The chain is built from TRBV9 and TRBJ2-6, with TRBD1 matching over 11 bases. This CDR3 spans 16 amino acids. The germline V gene has CDR1 SGDLS and CDR2 YYNGEE. With V trimmed by 6 bases and J by 0 bases, 2 bases remained unmatched. As DNA, the CDR3 is TGTGCCAGCACCGGGACAGGGGGCTCTGGGGCCAACGTCCTGACTTTC. Encoded protein: CASTGTGGSGANVLTF.